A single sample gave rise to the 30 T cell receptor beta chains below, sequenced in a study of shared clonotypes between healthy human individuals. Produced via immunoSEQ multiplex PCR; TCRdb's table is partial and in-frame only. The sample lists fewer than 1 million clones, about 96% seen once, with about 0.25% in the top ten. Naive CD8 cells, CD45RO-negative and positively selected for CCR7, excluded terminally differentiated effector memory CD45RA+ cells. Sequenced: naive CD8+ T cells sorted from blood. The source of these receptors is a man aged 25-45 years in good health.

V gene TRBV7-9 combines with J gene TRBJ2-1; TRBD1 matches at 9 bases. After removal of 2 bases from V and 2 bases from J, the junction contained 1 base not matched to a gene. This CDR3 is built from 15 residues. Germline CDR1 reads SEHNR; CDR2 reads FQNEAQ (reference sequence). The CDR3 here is CASSLRDRAYNEQFF. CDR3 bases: TGTGCCAGCAGCTTAAGGGACAGGGCCTACAATGAGCAGTTCTTC. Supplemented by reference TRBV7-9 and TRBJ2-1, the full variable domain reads DTGVSQNPRHKITKRGQNVTFRCDPISEHNRLYWYRQTLGQGPEFLTYFQNEAQLEKSRLLSDRFSAERPKGSFSTLEIQRTEQGDSAMYLCASSLRDRAYNEQFFGPGTRLTVL.

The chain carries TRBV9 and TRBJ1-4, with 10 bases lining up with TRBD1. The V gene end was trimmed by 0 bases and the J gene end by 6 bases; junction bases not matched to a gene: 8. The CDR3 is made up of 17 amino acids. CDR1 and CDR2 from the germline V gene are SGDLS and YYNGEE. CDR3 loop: CASSVASEGQGHEKLFF. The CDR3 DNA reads TGTGCCAGCAGCGTAGCCTCCGAGGGACAGGGGCATGAAAAACTGTTTTTT.

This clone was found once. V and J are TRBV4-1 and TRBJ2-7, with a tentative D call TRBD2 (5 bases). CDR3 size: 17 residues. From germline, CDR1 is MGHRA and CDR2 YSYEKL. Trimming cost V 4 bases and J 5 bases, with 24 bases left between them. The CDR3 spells CASSLKMSGRLGDEQYF. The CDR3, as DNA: TGCGCCAGCAGCCTCAAGATGTCCGGACGCCTCGGGGACGAGCAGTACTTC.

The CDR3 sequence is CASSSGLNTGELFF. Written as DNA, the CDR3 is TGCGCCAGCAGTTCGGGACTTAACACCGGGGAGCTGTTTTTT. J is TRBJ2-2 and V is TRBV10-1; TRBD2 is a possible D gene (6 bases). Germline-derived CDR1 and CDR2 are WNHNN and SYGVQD (reference sequence). Trimming shortened V by 5 bases and J by 2 bases, and 9 bases separated the two germline ends. The CDR3 contains 14 residues.

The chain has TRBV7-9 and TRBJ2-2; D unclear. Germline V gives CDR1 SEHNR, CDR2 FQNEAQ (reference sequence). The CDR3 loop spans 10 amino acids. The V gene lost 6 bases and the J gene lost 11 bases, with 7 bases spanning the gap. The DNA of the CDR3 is TGTGCCAGCAGGGAAATCGAGCTGTTTTTT. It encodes CASREIELFF. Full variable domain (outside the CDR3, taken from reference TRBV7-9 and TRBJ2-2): DTGVSQNPRHKITKRGQNVTFRCDPISEHNRLYWYRQTLGQGPEFLTYFQNEAQLEKSRLLSDRFSAERPKGSFSTLEIQRTEQGDSAMYLCASREIELFFGEGSRLTVL.

The CDR3 protein is CASSPSPGGGDTQYF. The CDR3 coding sequence is TGTGCCAGCAGTCCCTCGCCTGGGGGCGGTGATACGCAGTATTTT. The V call is TRBV6-6, the J call TRBJ2-3, with D possibly being TRBD1 (6 bases). The CDR3 is 15 amino acids. Germline CDR1 MNHNY, CDR2 SVGAGI (reference sequence). The germline V and J ends were trimmed by 5 bases and 6 bases, with 18 bases remaining between them.

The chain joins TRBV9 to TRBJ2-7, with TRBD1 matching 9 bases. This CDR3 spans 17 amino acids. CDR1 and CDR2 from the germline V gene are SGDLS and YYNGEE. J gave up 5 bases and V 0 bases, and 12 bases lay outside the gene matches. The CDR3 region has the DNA TGTGCCAGCAGCGTAGGGCGGTTTAGGGACAGGGACCACGAGCAGTACTTC. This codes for CASSVGRFRDRDHEQYF. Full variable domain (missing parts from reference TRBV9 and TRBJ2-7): DSGVTQTPKHLITATGQRVTLRCSPRSGDLSVYWYQQSLDQGLQFLIQYYNGEERAKGNILERFSAQQFPDLHSELNLSSLELGDSALYFCASSVGRFRDRDHEQYFGPGTRLTVT.

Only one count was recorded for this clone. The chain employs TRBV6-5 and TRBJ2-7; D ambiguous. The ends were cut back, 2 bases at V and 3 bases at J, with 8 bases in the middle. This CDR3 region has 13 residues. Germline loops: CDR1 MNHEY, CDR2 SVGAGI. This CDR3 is CASSYDALYEQYF. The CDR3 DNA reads TGTGCCAGCAGTTACGACGCACTCTACGAGCAGTACTTC.

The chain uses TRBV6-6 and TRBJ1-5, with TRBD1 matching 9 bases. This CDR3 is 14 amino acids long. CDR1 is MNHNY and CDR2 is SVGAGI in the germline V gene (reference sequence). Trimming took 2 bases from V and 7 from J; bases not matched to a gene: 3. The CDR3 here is CASSYTGGHQPQHF. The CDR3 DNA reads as TGTGCCAGCAGTTACACAGGGGGCCACCAGCCCCAGCATTTT.

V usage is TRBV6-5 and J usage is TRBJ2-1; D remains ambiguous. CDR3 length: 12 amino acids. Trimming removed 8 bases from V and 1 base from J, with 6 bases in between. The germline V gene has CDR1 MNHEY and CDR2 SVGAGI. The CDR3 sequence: CASGGSYNEQFF. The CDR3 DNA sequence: TGTGCCAGCGGTGGTTCCTACAATGAGCAGTTCTTC.

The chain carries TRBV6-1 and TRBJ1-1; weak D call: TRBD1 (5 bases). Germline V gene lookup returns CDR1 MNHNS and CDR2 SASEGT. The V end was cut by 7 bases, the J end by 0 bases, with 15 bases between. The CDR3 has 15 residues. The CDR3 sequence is CASMTGVYMNTEAFF. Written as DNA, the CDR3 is TGTGCCAGCATGACGGGGGTATACATGAACACTGAAGCTTTCTTT.

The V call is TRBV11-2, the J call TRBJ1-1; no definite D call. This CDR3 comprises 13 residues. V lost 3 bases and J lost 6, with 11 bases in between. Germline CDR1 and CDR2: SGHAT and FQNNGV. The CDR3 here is CASSFKPGAEAFF. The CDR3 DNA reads TGTGCCAGCAGCTTCAAGCCTGGGGCTGAAGCTTTCTTT.

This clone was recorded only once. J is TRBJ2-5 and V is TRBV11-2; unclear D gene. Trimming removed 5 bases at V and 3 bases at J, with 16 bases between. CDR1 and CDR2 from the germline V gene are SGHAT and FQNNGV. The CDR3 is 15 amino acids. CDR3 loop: CASSPQTSPEETQYF. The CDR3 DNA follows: TGTGCCAGCAGCCCCCAAACGTCCCCTGAAGAGACCCAGTACTTC.

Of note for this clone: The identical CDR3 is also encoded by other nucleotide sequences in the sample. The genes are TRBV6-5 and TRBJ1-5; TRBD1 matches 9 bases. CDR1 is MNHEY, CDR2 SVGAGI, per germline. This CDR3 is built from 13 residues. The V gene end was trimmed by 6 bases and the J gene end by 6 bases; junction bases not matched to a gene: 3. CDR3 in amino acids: CASSSTGGQPQHF. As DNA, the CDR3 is TGTGCCAGCAGCTCGACAGGGGGTCAGCCCCAGCATTTT.

CDR3 nucleotide sequence: TGTGCTTTCCACCTTCAGGTAAACACTGAAGCTTTCTTT. Its translation is CAFHLQVNTEAFF. This sequence joins TRBV5-5 and TRBJ1-1; D is undetermined. The CDR3 spans 13 residues. CDR1 SGHKS and CDR2 YYEKEE come from the germline V gene (reference sequence).

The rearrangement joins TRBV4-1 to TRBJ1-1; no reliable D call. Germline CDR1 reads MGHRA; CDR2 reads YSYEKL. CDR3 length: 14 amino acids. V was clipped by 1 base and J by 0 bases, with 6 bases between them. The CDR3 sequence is CASSQVSLNTEAFF. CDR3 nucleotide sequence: TGCGCCAGCAGCCAAGTGTCCCTGAACACTGAAGCTTTCTTT.

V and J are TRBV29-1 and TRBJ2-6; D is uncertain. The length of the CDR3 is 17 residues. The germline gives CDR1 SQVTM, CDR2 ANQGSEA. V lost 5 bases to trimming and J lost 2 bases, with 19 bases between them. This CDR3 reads CSVLQAPSHPGANVLTF. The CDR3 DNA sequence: TGCAGCGTTCTTCAGGCCCCATCGCATCCTGGGGCCAACGTCCTGACTTTC.

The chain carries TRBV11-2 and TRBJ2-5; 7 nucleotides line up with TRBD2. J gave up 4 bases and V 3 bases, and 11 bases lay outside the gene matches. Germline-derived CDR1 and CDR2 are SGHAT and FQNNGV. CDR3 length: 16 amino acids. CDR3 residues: CASSFTGRRALETQYF. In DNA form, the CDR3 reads TGTGCCAGCAGCTTTACCGGGAGGAGGGCATTAGAGACCCAGTACTTC.

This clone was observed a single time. The CDR3 sequence: CASSLVWDDGYTF. CDR3 bases: TGTGCCAGCAGCTTGGTCTGGGATGACGGCTACACCTTC. The J gene is TRBJ1-2, the V gene TRBV6-6, with D hard to call. The V and J ends lost 6 bases and 8 bases respectively, with 16 bases between them. The CDR3 is 13 amino acids. Germline V gene sequence: CDR1 MNHNY, CDR2 SVGAGI (reference sequence).

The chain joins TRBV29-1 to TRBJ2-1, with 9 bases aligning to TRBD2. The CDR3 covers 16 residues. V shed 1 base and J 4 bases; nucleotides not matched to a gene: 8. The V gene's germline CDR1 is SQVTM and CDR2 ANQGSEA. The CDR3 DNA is TGCAGCGTTGAAGGGCGGGAGGGCCGAAGTTACAATGAGCAGTTCTTC. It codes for CSVEGREGRSYNEQFF.

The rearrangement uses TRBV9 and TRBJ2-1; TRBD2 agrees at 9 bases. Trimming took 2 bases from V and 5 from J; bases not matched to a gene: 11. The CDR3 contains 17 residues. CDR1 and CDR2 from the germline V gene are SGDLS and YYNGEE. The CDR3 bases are TGTGCCAGCAGCGTGGGGAATAGCGGGAGTAAGAACAATGAGCAGTTCTTC. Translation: CASSVGNSGSKNNEQFF.

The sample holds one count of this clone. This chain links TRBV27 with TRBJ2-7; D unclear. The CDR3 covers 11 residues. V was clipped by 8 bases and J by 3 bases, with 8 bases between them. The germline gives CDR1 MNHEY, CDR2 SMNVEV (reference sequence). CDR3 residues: CASSDNYEQYF. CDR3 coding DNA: TGTGCCAGCTCTGATAACTACGAGCAGTACTTC.

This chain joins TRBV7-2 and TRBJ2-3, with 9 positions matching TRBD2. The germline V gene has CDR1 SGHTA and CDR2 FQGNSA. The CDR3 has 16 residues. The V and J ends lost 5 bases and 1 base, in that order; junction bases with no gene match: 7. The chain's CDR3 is CASSPGTSTRTDTQYF. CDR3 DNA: TGTGCCAGCAGCCCAGGGACTAGCACCCGCACAGATACGCAGTATTTT.

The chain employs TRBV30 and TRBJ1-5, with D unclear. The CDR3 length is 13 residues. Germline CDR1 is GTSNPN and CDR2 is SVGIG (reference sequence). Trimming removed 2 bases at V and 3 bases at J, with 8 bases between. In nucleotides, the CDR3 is TGTGCCTGGAGTAGTCAGGCCAATCAGCCCCAGCATTTT. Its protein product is CAWSSQANQPQHF. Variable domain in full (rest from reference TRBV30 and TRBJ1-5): SQTIHQWPATLVQPVGSPLSLECTVEGTSNPNLYWYRQAAGRGLQLLFYSVGIGQISSEVPQNLSASRPQDRQFILSSKKLLLSDSGFYLCAWSSQANQPQHFGDGTRLSIL.

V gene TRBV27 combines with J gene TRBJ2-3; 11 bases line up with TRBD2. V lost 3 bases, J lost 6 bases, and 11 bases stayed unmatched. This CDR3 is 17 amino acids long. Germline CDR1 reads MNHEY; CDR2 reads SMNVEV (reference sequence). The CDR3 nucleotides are TGTGCCAGCAGTTTGGTAGGACTAGCGGGTCTATTGGATACGCAGTATTTT. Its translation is CASSLVGLAGLLDTQYF.

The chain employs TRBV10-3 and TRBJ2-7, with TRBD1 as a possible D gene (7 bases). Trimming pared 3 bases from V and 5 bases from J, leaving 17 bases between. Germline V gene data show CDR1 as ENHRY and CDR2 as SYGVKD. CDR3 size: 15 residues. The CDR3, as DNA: TGTGCCATCAGTGAAGGGCAGGGGGGACGGAACGAGCAGTACTTC. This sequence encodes CAISEGQGGRNEQYF.

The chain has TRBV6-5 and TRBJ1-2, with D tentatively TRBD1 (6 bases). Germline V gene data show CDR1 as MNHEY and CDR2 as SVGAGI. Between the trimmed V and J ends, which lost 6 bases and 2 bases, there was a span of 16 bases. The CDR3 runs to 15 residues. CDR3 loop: CASSSRDTQNYGYTF. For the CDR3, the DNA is TGTGCCAGCAGCAGCCGGGACACCCAAAACTATGGCTACACCTTC.

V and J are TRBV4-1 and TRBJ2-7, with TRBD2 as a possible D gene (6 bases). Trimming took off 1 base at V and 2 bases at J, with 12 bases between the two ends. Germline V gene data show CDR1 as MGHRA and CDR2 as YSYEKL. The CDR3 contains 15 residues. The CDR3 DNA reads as TGCGCCAGCAGCCAAGTTGGGGACTCTCCCTACGAGCAGTACTTC. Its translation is CASSQVGDSPYEQYF.

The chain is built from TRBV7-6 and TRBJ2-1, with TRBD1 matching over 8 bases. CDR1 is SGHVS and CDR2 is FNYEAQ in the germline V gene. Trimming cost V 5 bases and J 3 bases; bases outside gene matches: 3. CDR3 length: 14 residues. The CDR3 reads CASSPGQGYNEQFF. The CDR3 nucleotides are TGTGCCAGCAGCCCCGGACAGGGCTACAATGAGCAGTTCTTC.

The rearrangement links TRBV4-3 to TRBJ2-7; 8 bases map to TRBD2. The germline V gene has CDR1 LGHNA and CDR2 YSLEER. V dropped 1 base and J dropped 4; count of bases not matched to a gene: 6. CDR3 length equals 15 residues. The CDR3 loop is CASSQGITGGYEQYF. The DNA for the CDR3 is TGCGCCAGCAGCCAAGGTATTACGGGAGGGTACGAGCAGTACTTC.